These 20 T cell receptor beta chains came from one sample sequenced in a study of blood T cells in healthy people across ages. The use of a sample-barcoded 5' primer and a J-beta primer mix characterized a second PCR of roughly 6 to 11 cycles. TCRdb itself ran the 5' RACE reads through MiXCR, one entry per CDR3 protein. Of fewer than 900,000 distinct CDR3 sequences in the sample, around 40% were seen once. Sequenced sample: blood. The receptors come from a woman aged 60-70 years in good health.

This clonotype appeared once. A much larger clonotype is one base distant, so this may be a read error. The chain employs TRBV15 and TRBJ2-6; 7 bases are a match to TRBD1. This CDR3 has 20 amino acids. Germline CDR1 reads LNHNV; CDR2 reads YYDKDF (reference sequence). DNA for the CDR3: TGTGCCACCAGCAGACTATCGCTGGGACAGACCAGCTCTGGGGCCACCGTCCTGACTTTC. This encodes CATSRLSLGQTSSGATVLTF.

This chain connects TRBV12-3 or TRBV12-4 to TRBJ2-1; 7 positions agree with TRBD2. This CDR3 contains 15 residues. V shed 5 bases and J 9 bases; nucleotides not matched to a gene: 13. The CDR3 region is CASSLLSAGLTEQFF. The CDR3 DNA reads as TGTGCCAGCAGTCTTCTTTCAGCGGGATTGACTGAGCAGTTCTTC.

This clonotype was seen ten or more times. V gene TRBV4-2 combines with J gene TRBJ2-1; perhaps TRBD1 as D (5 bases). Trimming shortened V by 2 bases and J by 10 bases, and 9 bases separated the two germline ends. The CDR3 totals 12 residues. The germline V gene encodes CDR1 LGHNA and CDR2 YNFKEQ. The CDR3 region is CASSQKGKEQFF. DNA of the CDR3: TGTGCCAGCAGCCAAAAGGGGAAGGAGCAGTTCTTC.

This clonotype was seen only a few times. The CDR3 protein is CASSLSGEFGGDRVYEQYF. The DNA of the CDR3 is TGTGCCAGCAGTTTATCCGGGGAGTTTGGCGGGGACAGGGTCTACGAGCAGTACTTC. The chain recombines TRBV12-3 or TRBV12-4 with TRBJ2-7, with 9 nucleotides matching TRBD1. After removal of 2 bases from V and 3 bases from J, the junction contained 17 bases not matched to a gene. The CDR3 runs to 19 residues.

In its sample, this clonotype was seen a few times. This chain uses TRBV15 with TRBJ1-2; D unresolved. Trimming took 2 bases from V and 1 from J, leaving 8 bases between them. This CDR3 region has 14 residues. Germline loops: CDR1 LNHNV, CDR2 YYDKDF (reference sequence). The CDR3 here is CATSRSQLNYGYTF. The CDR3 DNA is TGTGCCACCAGCAGATCACAGCTTAACTATGGCTACACCTTC.

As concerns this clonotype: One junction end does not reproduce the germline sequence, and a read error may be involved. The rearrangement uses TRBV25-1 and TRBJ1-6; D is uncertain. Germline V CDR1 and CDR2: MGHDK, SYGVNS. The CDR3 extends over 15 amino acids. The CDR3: CASRAESSYNAPLHF. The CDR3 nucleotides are TGTGCCAGCAGAGCAGAGAGCTCCTATAATGCACCCCTCCACTTT.

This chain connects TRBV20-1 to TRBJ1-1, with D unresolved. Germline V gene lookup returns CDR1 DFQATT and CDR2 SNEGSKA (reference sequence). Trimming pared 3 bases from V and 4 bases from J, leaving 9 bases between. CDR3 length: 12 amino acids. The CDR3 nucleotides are TGCAGTGCTAGTCCGGGTTTCACTGAAGCTTTCTTT. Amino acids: CSASPGFTEAFF.

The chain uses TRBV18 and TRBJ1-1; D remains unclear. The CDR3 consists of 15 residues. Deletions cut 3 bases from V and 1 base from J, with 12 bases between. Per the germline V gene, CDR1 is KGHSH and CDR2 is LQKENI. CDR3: CASSPLVSENTEAFF. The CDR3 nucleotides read TGTGCCAGCTCACCTTTGGTTAGTGAGAACACTGAAGCTTTCTTT.

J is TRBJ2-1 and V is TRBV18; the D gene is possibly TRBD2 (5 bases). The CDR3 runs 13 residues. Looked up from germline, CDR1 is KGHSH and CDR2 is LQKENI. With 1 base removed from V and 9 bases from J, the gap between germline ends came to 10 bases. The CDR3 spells CASSPREEGEQFF. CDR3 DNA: TGTGCCAGCTCACCACGCGAAGAGGGTGAGCAGTTCTTC.

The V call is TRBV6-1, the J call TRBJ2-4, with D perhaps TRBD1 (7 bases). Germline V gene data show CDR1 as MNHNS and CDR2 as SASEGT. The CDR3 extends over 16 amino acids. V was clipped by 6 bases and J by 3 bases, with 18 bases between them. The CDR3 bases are TGTGCCAGCAGAGACTGGACAGGAGGGGACAAAAACATTCAGTACTTC. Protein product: CASRDWTGGDKNIQYF.

CDR3 sequence (DNA): TGCAGTGCTACGGGACTAGTCTCCTACAATGAGCAGTTCTTC. Translation gives CSATGLVSYNEQFF. The V gene is TRBV20-1, the J gene TRBJ2-1; 8 bases are a match to TRBD2. V trimming: 4 bases; J trimming: 0 bases; junction bases outside the gene matches: 2. Germline-derived CDR1 and CDR2 are DFQATT and SNEGSKA (reference sequence). This CDR3 is 14 amino acids long.

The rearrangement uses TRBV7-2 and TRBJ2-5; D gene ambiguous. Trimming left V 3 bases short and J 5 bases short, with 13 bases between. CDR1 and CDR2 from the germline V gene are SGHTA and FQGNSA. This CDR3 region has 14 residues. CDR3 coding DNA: TGTGCCAGCAGCTTCGCGGTGTCGTGGGAGACCCAGTACTTC. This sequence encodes CASSFAVSWETQYF.

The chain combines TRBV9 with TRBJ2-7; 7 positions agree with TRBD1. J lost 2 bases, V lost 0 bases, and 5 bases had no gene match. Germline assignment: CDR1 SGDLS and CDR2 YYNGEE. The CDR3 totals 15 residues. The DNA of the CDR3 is TGTGCCAGCAGCGTAGGGGCAGGGGGAACCTACGAGCAGTACTTC. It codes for CASSVGAGGTYEQYF.

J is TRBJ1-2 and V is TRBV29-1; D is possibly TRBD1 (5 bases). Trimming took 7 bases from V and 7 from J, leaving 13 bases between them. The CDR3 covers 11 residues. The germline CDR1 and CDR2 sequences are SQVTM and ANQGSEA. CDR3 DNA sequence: TGCAGCGCCTCGGGGGAGCTTGGCTACACCTTC. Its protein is CSASGELGYTF.

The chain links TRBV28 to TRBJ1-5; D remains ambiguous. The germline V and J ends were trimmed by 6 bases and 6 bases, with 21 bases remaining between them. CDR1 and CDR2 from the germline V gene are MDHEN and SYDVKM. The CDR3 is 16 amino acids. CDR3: CASSPARELFGQPQHF. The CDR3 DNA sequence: TGTGCCAGCAGCCCCGCCCGGGAACTCTTCGGTCAGCCCCAGCATTTT. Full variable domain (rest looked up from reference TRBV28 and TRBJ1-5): DVKVTQSSRYLVKRTGEKVFLECVQDMDHENMFWYRQDPGLGLRLIYFSYDVKMKEKGDIPEGYSVSREKKERFSLILESASTNQTSMYLCASSPARELFGQPQHFGDGTRLSIL.

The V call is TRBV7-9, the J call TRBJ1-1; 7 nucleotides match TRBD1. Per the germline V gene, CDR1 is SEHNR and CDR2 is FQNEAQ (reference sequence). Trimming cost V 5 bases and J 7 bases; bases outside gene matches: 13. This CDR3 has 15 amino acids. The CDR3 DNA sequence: TGTGCCAGCAGCCCATTCACCCTGGGACAGCTTGAAGCTTTCTTT. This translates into CASSPFTLGQLEAFF.

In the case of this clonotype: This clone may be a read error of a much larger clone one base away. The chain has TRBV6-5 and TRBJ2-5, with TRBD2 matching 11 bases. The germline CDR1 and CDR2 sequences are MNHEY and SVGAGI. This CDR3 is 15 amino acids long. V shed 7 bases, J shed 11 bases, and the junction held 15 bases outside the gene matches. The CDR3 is CASTTLAGAIDEQYF. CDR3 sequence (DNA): TGTGCCAGCACCACACTAGCGGGGGCGATCGATGAGCAGTACTTC.

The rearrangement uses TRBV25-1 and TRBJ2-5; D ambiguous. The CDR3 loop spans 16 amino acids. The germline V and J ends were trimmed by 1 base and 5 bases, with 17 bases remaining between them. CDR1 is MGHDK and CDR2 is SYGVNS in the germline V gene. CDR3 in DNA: TGTGCCAGCAGTGAATTAGTTGCCCTACACAAGGAGACCCAGTACTTC. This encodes CASSELVALHKETQYF.

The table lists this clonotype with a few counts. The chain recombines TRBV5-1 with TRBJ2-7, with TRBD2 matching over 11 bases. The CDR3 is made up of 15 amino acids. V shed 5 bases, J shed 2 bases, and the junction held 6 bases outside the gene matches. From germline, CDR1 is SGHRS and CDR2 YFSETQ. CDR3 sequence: CASRQGLAETYEQYF. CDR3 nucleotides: TGCGCCAGCAGGCAGGGACTAGCGGAGACCTACGAGCAGTACTTC. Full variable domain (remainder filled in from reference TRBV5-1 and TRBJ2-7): KAGVTQTPRYLIKTRGQQVTLSCSPISGHRSVSWYQQTPGQGLQFLFEYFSETQRNKGNFPGRFSGRQFSNSRSEMNVSTLELGDSALYLCASRQGLAETYEQYFGPGTRLTVT.

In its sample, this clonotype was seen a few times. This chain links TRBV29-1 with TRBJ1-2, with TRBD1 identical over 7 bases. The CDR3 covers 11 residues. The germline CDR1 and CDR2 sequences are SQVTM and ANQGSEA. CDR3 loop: CGADRFTGYTF. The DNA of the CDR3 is TGCGGCGCGGACAGGTTTACTGGCTACACCTTC.